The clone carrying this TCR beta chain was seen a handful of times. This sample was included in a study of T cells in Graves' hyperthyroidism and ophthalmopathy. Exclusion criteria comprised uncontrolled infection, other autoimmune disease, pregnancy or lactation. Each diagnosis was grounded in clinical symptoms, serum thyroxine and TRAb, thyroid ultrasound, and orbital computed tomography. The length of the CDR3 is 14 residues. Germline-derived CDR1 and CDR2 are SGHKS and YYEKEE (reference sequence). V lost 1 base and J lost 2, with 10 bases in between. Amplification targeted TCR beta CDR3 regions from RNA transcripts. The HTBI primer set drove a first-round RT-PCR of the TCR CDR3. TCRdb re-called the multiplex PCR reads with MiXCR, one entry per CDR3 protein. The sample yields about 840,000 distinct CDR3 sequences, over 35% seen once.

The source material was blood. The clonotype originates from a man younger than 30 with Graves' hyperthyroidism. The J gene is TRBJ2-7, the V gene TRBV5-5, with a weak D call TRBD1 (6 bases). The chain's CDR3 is CASSLSGVAYEQYF. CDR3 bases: TGTGCCAGCAGCTTGTCAGGGGTCGCCTACGAGCAGTACTTC.